The entry below describes one T cell receptor (beta chain). This clonotype has only a few counts. Its antigen has not been determined. No base quality information exists; no much larger clone differs at one position. These data come from a study of T cells after yellow fever vaccination (dated 2019 in TCRdb). Concerning the study at large: The SMART-Seq v4 Ultra Low Input RNA kit was used to prepare libraries from fractions with low cell numbers. Bulk TCR alpha and beta repertoires were sequenced longitudinally to track T-cell clones before and after primary and booster YFV17D yellow fever vaccination. Two healthy male donors, one aged 18 to 29 and one aged 30 to 40 years, made up the cohort. Blood samples were taken at several timepoints before and after primary and secondary immunization, and bulk PBMC replicates and cell subsets were isolated. Study-level results and caveats: The secondary T-cell response was found to be weaker but faster than the primary response, with a peak reached on day 5 rather than on day 15. Most clones expanded after primary vaccination were re-detected after the booster (around 96% of CD4 and approximately 88% of CD8), suggesting broad memory maintenance. A small fraction of clonotypes showed up in both the CD4 and CD8 compartments, probably as a result of convergent recombination. Computational filtering was needed because FACS-sorted repertoires could contain abundant contaminating clonotypes from the bulk population. Only a couple of donors were included in the study, so the extent to which the findings can be generalized is limited.

TCR cDNA was synthesized by 5'RACE template switching, which introduced a universal primer site and unique molecular identifiers. cDNA synthesis was primed from both the TCR alpha and TCR beta constant segments. Library amplification involved two PCR steps, and the second step added sample barcodes and sequencing adapters. Sequencing of libraries was done on Illumina HiSeq 2500 (2x100 bp) or NovaSeq (2x150 bp). The published analysis was carried out like this. Demultiplexing of reads and collapsing into UMI consensus sequences were performed with MIGEC, and V(D)J alignment was carried out with MiXCR. Vaccine-responding clonotypes were identified with edgeR using replicate PBMC samples, with FDR below 0.01 and a log2 fold change above 5 up to day 15 being required. CD4 or CD8 identity was assigned to each bulk clonotype according to whether the clonotype was present at higher abundance in the sequenced CD4 repertoire or the sequenced CD8 repertoire. Using fastp at Q25 and MiXCR, TCRdb reprocessed the public reads and kept productive beta chains. Duplicate CDR3 protein sequences are folded into a single record with the most common DNA and genes. These V and J calls are TCRdb output, not the study's own analysis. The sample contains hundreds of thousands of distinct CDR3 sequences, 8.7% of them found a single time. The biggest ten clones account for roughly 18% of the sample.

V is cut by 5 bases and J by 13 bases, and the space between the germline ends is 9 bases. Taken from cysteine to phenylalanine, the CDR3 has 11 residues. Here the CDR3 DNA is all that survives: 33 bases in frame from base 1. Taken from the germline V gene, the CDR1 and CDR2 loops are SGHVS and FQNEAQ. The intended sense of this specimen's treatment or condition label: live attenuated yellow fever vaccine strain. At every blood-draw timepoint, two biological replicates of bulk PBMCs were collected. PBMCs were isolated from peripheral blood using a standard Ficoll-Paque protocol. TriZol was used to extract RNA from bulk PBMCs, CD4 and CD8 fractions, and dextramer-positive and dextramer-negative fractions.

The sequence joins TRBV7-8 to TRBJ1-6, with the D gene uncertain. Sample: PBMCs, taken on the day of the first yellow fever vaccination. This TCR was sampled from a man aged 18 to 30 who received the YFV17D yellow fever vaccine. The nucleotide sequence reads TGTGCCAGCAGCCAGTTTTTGCCCCTCCACTTT. Its protein product is CASSQFLPLHF.